This T cell receptor (beta chain) was observed in a study of T cell clones after liver transplantation. About the study: Graft-donor-reactive sequences were compared with third-party-reactive TCRbeta sequences from pre-transplant mixed lymphocyte reactions.

Study results and caveats: Post-transplant time points were not standardized, so conclusions are preliminary. Compared with third party-reactive sequences, donor-reactive ones declined more, independent of withdrawal success.

Using immunoSEQ multiplex PCR, the repertoire was profiled, and TCRdb retains in-frame clones only, with some absent. Of approximately 51,000 clones in the sample, 55% to 85% were seen once. V shed 1 base and J shed 9 bases, with 17 bases lying between them. CDR1 SGHDT and CDR2 YYEEEE come from the germline V gene. This CDR3 comprises 15 residues. This clone was detected a few times. Its antigen is not known. The origin of this receptor is a human patient who received a liver transplant. Some T cells may be graft donor cells. The sequencing here drew on CD4+ T cells from blood, taken 52 to 60 months after liver transplant. The chain combines TRBV5-6 with TRBJ2-1; D is uncertain. The CDR3 DNA is TGTGCCAGCAGCTTGTCCTGGGGTCGGGTGGGTGAGCAGTTCTTC. It translates to CASSLSWGRVGEQFF.